This T cell receptor beta chain is drawn from a study of technical replicates of blood from several donors (dated by TCRdb to about 2017). A remark on this clone: Its antigen specificity is not known. The input lacks base qualities; no much larger clone sits a single base away.

Ends trimmed: V by 1 base, J by 5 bases; bases unmatched to a gene: 15. From the cysteine through the phenylalanine, the CDR3 covers 18 amino acids. Just the 54-base CDR3 DNA is kept, in frame starting at base 1. CDR1 GTSNPN and CDR2 SVGIG are derived from the germline V gene (reference sequence). The library was produced with the immunoSEQ multiplex PCR assay. TCRdb re-hosts the immuneACCESS table, in-frame sequences only. Its copies lack some clones; in the studies checked, an unresolved V gene accounts for under half of them, and the cause for the rest is not known. The sample records approximately 97,000 clones, roughly 95% of which are singletons. The ten top clones hold about 0.38% of the sample.

The chain joins TRBV30 to TRBJ1-2, with 11 central nucleotides matching TRBD1. The sequencing sample was made of T cells isolated from PBMCs. The origin of this receptor is a human donor in good health. In nucleotides, the sequence is TGTGCCTGGAGTGAAACGGACAGGGGGCGGAAAACTATGTATGGCTACACCTTC. Protein translation: CAWSETDRGRKTMYGYTF.